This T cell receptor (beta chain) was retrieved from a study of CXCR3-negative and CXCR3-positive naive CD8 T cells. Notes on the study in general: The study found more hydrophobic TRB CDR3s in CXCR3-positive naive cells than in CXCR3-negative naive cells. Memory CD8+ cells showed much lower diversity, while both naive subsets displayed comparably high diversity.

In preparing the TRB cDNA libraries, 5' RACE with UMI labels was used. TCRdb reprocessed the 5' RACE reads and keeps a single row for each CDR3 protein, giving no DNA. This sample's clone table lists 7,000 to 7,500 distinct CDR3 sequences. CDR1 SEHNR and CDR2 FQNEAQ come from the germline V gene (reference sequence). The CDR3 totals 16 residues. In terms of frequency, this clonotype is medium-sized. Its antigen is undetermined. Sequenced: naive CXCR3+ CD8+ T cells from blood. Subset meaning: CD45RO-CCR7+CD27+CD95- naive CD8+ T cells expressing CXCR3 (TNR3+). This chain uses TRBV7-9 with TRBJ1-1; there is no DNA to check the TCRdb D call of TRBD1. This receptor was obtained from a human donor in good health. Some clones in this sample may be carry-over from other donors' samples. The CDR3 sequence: CASSPKGGVMNTEAFF.